This T cell receptor (beta chain) was identified in a study of blood T cell repertoires in COVID-19. Overall study context: Acute and convalescent COVID-19 samples came from the United States, Italy and Spain. Sources were T cells, B-cell-depleted T cells, or PBMCs; the material itself was cDNA or gDNA.

The authors' processing: For nucleated cells, counts were estimated from reference gene primer amplification. Data came from immunoSEQ multiplex PCR; TCRdb stores just in-frame clones and leaves some out. The DNA gave D and trimming, while V, J and clone size come from that table. The data show more than 150,000 clones, 85% to 90% seen once. During active infection, Seattle patients enrolled and were then monitored through disease. The CDR3 runs to 14 residues. Germline lookup yields CDR1 MGHRA and CDR2 YSYEKL. Trimming cost V 5 bases and J 6 bases; bases outside gene matches: 6. The gene calls are TRBV4-1 and TRBJ1-1; TRBD1 agrees at 10 bases. Sequencing was carried out using peripheral blood. The receptor's source is a woman in her 70s with COVID-19, enrolled during active disease. CDR3 coding DNA: TGCGCCAGCAGCTCAGGGACAGGGGTACCTGAAGCTTTCTTT. Translated, it gives CASSSGTGVPEAFF.